Listed below are T cell receptor beta chains from one sample, sequenced in a study of T cells in Graves' hyperthyroidism and ophthalmopathy. MiXCR, applied by TCRdb to the multiplex PCR reads, yields one record per CDR3 protein. In the table there are over 350,000 distinct CDR3 sequences, roughly 14% of which are singletons. The sample consisted of blood. The receptors were sampled from a man aged 18-30 years with Graves' ophthalmopathy. Each CDR3 is given with its conserved first and last residue. D genes are given only for firm matches. A clone size is listed for some rows: how often the clone was seen (once, few, many), or a class if it is expanded.

clone_size | d_call | j_call | v_call | cdr3_nt | cdr3_aa
once | NA | TRBJ1-6 | TRBV6-2/TRBV6-3 | TGTGCCAGCAGTCAAATGCGTAATTCACCCCTCCACTTT | CASSQMRNSPLHF
many | NA | TRBJ2-1 | TRBV7-6 | TGTGCCAGCAGCTTAGGGCCGGGGATAGTGGTTGATGAGCAGTTCTTC | CASSLGPGIVVDEQFF
NA | NA | TRBJ1-3 | TRBV7-8 | TGTGCCAGCAGCCAGACGCTAGGGGCAGGGGCAGGAACTGGAAACACCATATATTTT | CASSQTLGAGAGTGNTIYF
many | NA | TRBJ2-7 | TRBV12-3/TRBV12-4 | TGTGCCAGCAGTTTACGCCAGGCCTCCTACGAGCAGTACTTC | CASSLRQASYEQYF
NA | TRBD2 | TRBJ2-3 | TRBV10-3 | TGTGCCGAAAAAGCGGGAGGGTTACCGAATACGCAGTATTTT | CAEKAGGLPNTQYF
NA | NA | TRBJ1-5 | TRBV6-5 | TGTGCCAGCAGTTACGACGGAAGAGACAATCAGCCCCAGCATTTT | CASSYDGRDNQPQHF
many | NA | TRBJ2-6 | TRBV30 | TGTGCCTGGAGTGTTCGGAGCTCTGGGGCCAACGTCCTGACTTTC | CAWSVRSSGANVLTF
NA | TRBD2 | TRBJ2-1 | TRBV10-3 | TGTGCCATCGGTAGCGGGAGCTCCTACAATGAGCAGTTCTTC | CAIGSGSSYNEQFF
NA | NA | TRBJ2-1 | TRBV11-2 | NA | CVSSPEWGAGNEQLF
NA | TRBD1 | TRBJ1-1 | TRBV6-2/TRBV6-3 | TGTGCCAGCAGTGTCCGGACAGGGTACACTGAAGCTTTCTTT | CASSVRTGYTEAFF
many | TRBD1 | TRBJ1-4 | TRBV12-3/TRBV12-4 | TGTGCCAGCAGTTTATTTTTTGGGACAGGGGATAATGAAAAACTGTTTTTT | CASSLFFGTGDNEKLFF
many | TRBD1 | TRBJ1-5 | TRBV20-1 | TGCAGTGCTGTGGACAGGGGAGGTTATAGCAATCAGCCCCAGCATTTT | CSAVDRGGYSNQPQHF
many | TRBD2 | TRBJ2-1 | TRBV6-1 | TGTGCCAGCAGTTGGGCTAGCGGGGGCATCTACAATGAGCAGTTCTTC | CASSWASGGIYNEQFF
many | TRBD1 | TRBJ2-1 | TRBV6-2/TRBV6-3 | TGTGCCAGCAGTGGCCGCCGGACAGGGGCGTCGGATGAGCAGTTCTTC | CASSGRRTGASDEQFF
many | NA | TRBJ1-4 | TRBV2 | TGTGCCAGCAGTGTGGGTATAACTAATGAAAAACTGTTTTTT | CASSVGITNEKLFF
many | NA | TRBJ1-5 | TRBV20-1 | TGCAGTGCCACCCCGGGACTCAATCAGCCCCAGCATTTT | CSATPGLNQPQHF
few | NA | TRBJ1-3 | TRBV12-3/TRBV12-4 | TGTGCCAGCAGTTTGTACGAGATTTCAGGGGACACCATATATTTT | CASSLYEISGDTIYF
many | TRBD2 | TRBJ2-1 | TRBV15 | TGTGCCACCAGCGGGGGTGGAGCGGGAGCACTCAATGAGCAGTTCTTC | CATSGGGAGALNEQFF
NA | NA | TRBJ2-3 | TRBV5-1 | TGCGCCAGCAGCTTGGGACACCGAACAGATACGCAGTATTTT | CASSLGHRTDTQYF
NA | TRBD2 | TRBJ2-3 | TRBV6-2/TRBV6-3 | TGTGCCAGCAGTCCCTTAGCTATGCGGGGGGGCCGGACAGATACGCAGTATTTT | CASSPLAMRGGRTDTQYF
many | NA | TRBJ2-4 | TRBV11-2 | TGTGCCAGCAGCTTAGCCAAAAACATTCAGTACTTC | CASSLAKNIQYF
many | NA | TRBJ2-3 | TRBV5-4 | TGTGCCAGCAGCTTGATGTTACGGAGTTGGACAGATACGCAGTATTTT | CASSLMLRSWTDTQYF
many | TRBD2 | TRBJ2-1 | TRBV7-9 | TGTGCCAGCAGCTTCATGACTAGCGGGAGTCGAGATGAGCAGTTCTTC | CASSFMTSGSRDEQFF
many | TRBD2 | TRBJ2-5 | TRBV27 | TGTGCCAGCAGTACCGGGACTAGCGGGAGGAGGGAGTACTTC | CASSTGTSGRREYF
many | NA | TRBJ2-5 | TRBV6-5 | TGTGCCAGCAGGTACTCGCGTGACAGGCCTCAAGAGACCCAGTACTTC | CASRYSRDRPQETQYF
many | NA | TRBJ1-2 | TRBV10-2 | TGCGCCAGCACCAGGGGTTTCTATGGCTACACCTTC | CASTRGFYGYTF
NA | NA | TRBJ2-3 | TRBV11-3 | TGTGCCAGCAGCTTAGAACTAGACCAGCCCGCGGATACGCAGTATTTT | CASSLELDQPADTQYF
many | TRBD1 | TRBJ1-2 | TRBV30 | TGTGCCTGGAGACAGGGGGCGGACTATGGCTACACCTTC | CAWRQGADYGYTF
NA | NA | TRBJ2-5 | TRBV27 | TGTGCCAGCAGTTTATCGGGCAGGAGGCAAGAGACCCAGTACTTC | CASSLSGRRQETQYF
NA | NA | TRBJ1-1 | TRBV6-1 | TGTGCCAGCAGTCCACGCAGGGAGAACACTGAAGCTTTCTTT | CASSPRRENTEAFF
few | NA | TRBJ1-2 | TRBV29-1 | TGCAGCGTTGGGGCCCCGGGGGTTAACTATGGCTACACCTTC | CSVGAPGVNYGYTF
NA | TRBD1 | TRBJ2-5 | TRBV12-3/TRBV12-4 | TGTGCCAGCAGGGCTCGGACACAGGGGAAGTACTTC | CASRARTQGKYF
many | NA | TRBJ1-1 | TRBV9 | TGTGCCAGCAGCGTAGAGGGGCTTGACCCTGAAGCTTTCTTT | CASSVEGLDPEAFF
many | NA | TRBJ2-3 | TRBV5-6 | TGTGCCAGCAGCTGGTCAAAAGATACGCAGTATTTT | CASSWSKDTQYF
NA | TRBD1 | TRBJ1-2 | TRBV20-1 | TGCAGTGCTCAGGGGGCCTGGGGCTACACCTTC | CSAQGAWGYTF
many | NA | TRBJ1-5 | TRBV6-5 | TGTGCCAGCAGTTACTGGAATAGCAATCAGCCCCAGCATTTT | CASSYWNSNQPQHF
many | TRBD1 | TRBJ1-1 | TRBV7-2 | TGTGCCAGCAGCCCAAGACAGGGGTACACTGAAGCTTTCTTT | CASSPRQGYTEAFF
many | TRBD1 | TRBJ2-7 | TRBV19 | TGTGCCAGTAGTACCCCGACAGGGTCCTACGAGCAGTACTTC | CASSTPTGSYEQYF
few | NA | TRBJ2-1 | TRBV19 | TGTGCCACCACCCCGGGACTTTACAATGAGCAGTTCTTC | CATTPGLYNEQFF
many | NA | TRBJ2-5 | TRBV5-1 | TGCGCCAGCCGTCAAATGGGCGGAGAGACCCAGTACTTC | CASRQMGGETQYF
few | NA | TRBJ2-2 | TRBV7-2 | TGTGCCAGCAGCTTAGGGGGAGTCACCGGGGAGCTGTTTTTT | CASSLGGVTGELFF
many | NA | TRBJ1-3 | TRBV12-3/TRBV12-4 | TGTGCCAGCAGTTTCTATGGAAACACCATATATTTT | CASSFYGNTIYF
NA | NA | TRBJ1-2 | TRBV2 | TGTGCCAGCAGGCTATCCGTTTATGGCTACACCTTC | CASRLSVYGYTF
many | TRBD2 | TRBJ2-1 | TRBV27 | TGTGCCAGCAGTACAGGACTAGCGGGGATGATCTACAATGAGCAGTTCTTC | CASSTGLAGMIYNEQFF
few | TRBD2 | TRBJ2-2 | TRBV27 | TGTGCCAGCAGTAGGGGACTAGCGGGAGGGCCCACCGGGGAGCTGTTTTTT | CASSRGLAGGPTGELFF
many | NA | TRBJ2-7 | TRBV7-2 | TGTGCCAGCAGCCCAGCGACGGAGATCTACGAGCAGTACTTC | CASSPATEIYEQYF
NA | TRBD2 | TRBJ2-7 | TRBV18 | TGTGCCAGCTCACCTGATTCCGGGACTAGCGCCTACTACGAGCAGTACTTC | CASSPDSGTSAYYEQYF
few | NA | TRBJ1-5 | TRBV27 | TGTGCCAGCAGTTTGGCAGGCTGGAATCAGCCCCAGCATTTT | CASSLAGWNQPQHF
NA | NA | TRBJ1-4 | TRBV6-1 | TGTGCCAGCAGTGAAGGTCAAACAGGTGAAAAACTGTTTTTT | CASSEGQTGEKLFF
NA | NA | TRBJ2-2 | TRBV12-3/TRBV12-4 | TGTGCCAGCAGTTTTTCCGGGGACACCGGGGAGCTGTTTTTT | CASSFSGDTGELFF